This passage covers 30 T cell receptor beta chains from one sample sequenced in a study of read filtering for tumor transcriptome and immune sequencing. From around 0.4 ug of RNA, a library with molecular barcoded alpha/delta and beta/gamma adaptors was made. Each CDR3 protein is one row after TCRdb ran MiXCR on the reads. The sample shows around 130,000 distinct CDR3 sequences, about 13% of them seen only once. The sample consisted of a population of CD138-negative cells sorted from bone marrow. These receptor sequences come from a donor at least 40 years old with multiple myeloma.

This clonotype was detected many times. The chain carries TRBV20-1 and TRBJ2-1; TRBD2 is a possible D gene (6 bases). CDR1 DFQATT and CDR2 SNEGSKA come from the germline V gene (reference sequence). The V gene lost 1 base and the J gene lost 0 bases, with 13 bases spanning the gap. CDR3 length equals 16 residues. In DNA form, the CDR3 reads TGCAGTGCTAGAGGGCGCGGGACCAACTCCTACAATGAGCAGTTCTTC. It translates to CSARGRGTNSYNEQFF.

This clonotype appeared many times. The chain links TRBV9 to TRBJ2-1, with D possibly being TRBD2 (5 bases). V gave up 3 bases and J gave up 1 base, with 11 bases separating them. This CDR3 spans 15 amino acids. Germline CDR1 and CDR2: SGDLS and YYNGEE. The CDR3 sequence: CASSEGPGSYNEQFF. CDR3 nucleotides: TGTGCCAGCAGCGAAGGGCCGGGGTCCTACAATGAGCAGTTCTTC.

This clonotype was counted between two and nine times. The CDR3 DNA is TGTGCCAGCAGCTCTATCCGACCCCGGGACAGGGAGTACGAGCAGTACTTC. Translation gives CASSSIRPRDREYEQYF. The chain is built from TRBV11-2 and TRBJ2-7; 9 bases are shared with TRBD1. The trim removed 4 bases at V and 4 bases at J, leaving 14 bases unmatched. CDR1 SGHAT and CDR2 FQNNGV come from the germline V gene. This CDR3 comprises 17 residues.

This clonotype was detected ten times or more. The V gene is TRBV20-1, the J gene TRBJ2-5; the D gene is possibly TRBD1 (5 bases). Germline assignment: CDR1 DFQATT and CDR2 SNEGSKA (reference sequence). The CDR3 has 14 amino acids. Trimming pared 3 bases from V and 4 bases from J, leaving 15 bases between. CDR3: CSARSGIGVETQYF. The CDR3 DNA is TGCAGTGCTAGGTCAGGGATTGGGGTAGAGACCCAGTACTTC.

Regarding this clonotype: A far larger clone is one base from this, pointing to a likely read error. V is TRBV5-6 and J is TRBJ2-1; unclear D gene. The CDR3 is made up of 12 amino acids. Germline V gene sequence: CDR1 SGHDT, CDR2 YYEEEE. V lost 3 bases, J lost 3 bases, and 4 bases lay in between. The CDR3 region is CASSWGYNEQFF. The CDR3 DNA is TGTGCCAGCAGCTGGGGCTACAATGAGCAGTTCTTC.

This clonotype was seen a handful of times. The chain links TRBV30 to TRBJ1-1; D is ambiguous. V was pared by 6 bases and J by 4 bases, with 12 bases between. The length of the CDR3 is 12 residues. CDR1 GTSNPN and CDR2 SVGIG come from the germline V gene (reference sequence). The CDR3 region has the DNA TGTGCCTGTGGTGGGGTACCCACTGAAGCTTTCTTT. Residues: CACGGVPTEAFF.

This clonotype has ten or more counts. The chain recombines TRBV7-8 with TRBJ2-5; D is uncertain. Germline CDR1 SGHVS, CDR2 FQNEAQ. The CDR3 contains 14 residues. V was shortened by 0 bases and J by 4 bases, with 9 bases between the two germline ends. The CDR3 nucleotides read TGTGCCAGCAGCTTAGCGCCTCATGGAGAGACCCAGTACTTC. Protein: CASSLAPHGETQYF.

With regard to this clonotype: The junction departs from germline at one end; a sequencing error may be responsible. This CDR3 is CVSSFTDTQYF. CDR3 sequence (DNA): TGTGTCAGCAGCTTCACAGATACGCAGTATTTT. The V and J genes are TRBV7-2 and TRBJ2-3; D not resolved. Germline assignment: CDR1 SGHTA and CDR2 FQGNSA. The CDR3 has 11 residues. Complete variable domain (other parts from reference TRBV7-2 and TRBJ2-3): GAGVSQSPSNKVTEKGKDVELRCDPISGHTALYWYRQSLGQGLEFLIYFQGNSAPDKSGLPSDRFSAERTGGSVSTLTIQRTQQEDSAVYLCVSSFTDTQYFGPGTRLTVL.

As regards this clonotype: This may stem from a read error, because a much larger clone lies one nucleotide away. This chain uses TRBV10-3 with TRBJ2-1; TRBD2 is a possible D gene (6 bases). This CDR3 has 16 amino acids. The germline CDR1 and CDR2 sequences are ENHRY and SYGVKD. V lost 8 bases to trimming and J lost 9 bases, with 26 bases between them. The DNA for the CDR3 is TGTGCCATCGACCCGGCCCCTAGCCGCTCCGGGGGTGAGCAGTTCTTC. As protein: CAIDPAPSRSGGEQFF.

The chain employs TRBV7-8 and TRBJ2-2, with D perhaps TRBD2 (5 bases). Between the trimmed V and J ends, which lost 4 bases and 7 bases, there was a span of 13 bases. The CDR3 has 14 amino acids. Germline V lookup: CDR1 SGHVS, CDR2 FQNEAQ. The CDR3, as DNA: TGTGCCAGCAGCTCTACTACCGGGGACGGGGAGCTGTTTTTT. It is translated as CASSSTTGDGELFF.

This clonotype was counted at least ten times. The chain carries TRBV6-5 and TRBJ1-1, with D unresolved. The CDR3 extends over 14 amino acids. CDR1 and CDR2 from the germline V gene are MNHEY and SVGAGI. V dropped 6 bases and J dropped 5 bases, with 16 bases sitting between them. This chain's CDR3 is CASRQPGGGTEAFF. The CDR3 coding sequence is TGTGCCAGCAGGCAGCCCGGAGGTGGAACTGAAGCTTTCTTT.

This clonotype was recorded a few times. Just one base apart from a much larger clone, this may be a read error. V and J are TRBV4-2 and TRBJ2-7; 12 nucleotides align to TRBD2. V was pared by 0 bases and J by 2 bases, with 11 bases of the junction left unmatched. Germline-derived CDR1 and CDR2 are LGHNA and YNFKEQ. The CDR3 consists of 19 residues. CDR3 region: CASSQDPTVTSGGPYEQYF. The CDR3 nucleotides are TGTGCCAGCAGCCAAGATCCCACCGTGACTAGCGGGGGCCCCTACGAGCAGTACTTC.

There are many counts of this clonotype. The V call is TRBV29-1, the J call TRBJ1-1, with D perhaps matching TRBD1 (6 bases). Looked up from germline, CDR1 is SQVTM and CDR2 is ANQGSEA. The CDR3 has 14 residues. V was pared by 3 bases and J by 5 bases, with 16 bases between. DNA for the CDR3: TGCAGCGTTGACCTAGGGGGGAGAAGGACTGAAGCTTTCTTT. Amino acid sequence: CSVDLGGRRTEAFF. Filled out from reference TRBV29-1 and TRBJ1-1, the complete variable domain reads SAVISQKPSRDICQRGTSLTIQCQVDSQVTMMFWYRQQPGQSLTLIATANQGSEATYESGFVIDKFPISRPNLTFSTLTVSNMSPEDSSIYLCSVDLGGRRTEAFFGQGTRLTVV.

The gene calls are TRBV2 and TRBJ1-1, with 8 positions matching TRBD1. Germline lookup yields CDR1 SNHLY and CDR2 FYNNEI. This CDR3 has 15 amino acids. Trimming removed 3 bases from V and 3 bases from J; junction bases left unmatched: 6. The CDR3 region is CASSDPGTGYTEAFF. The CDR3 DNA follows: TGTGCCAGCAGTGACCCCGGGACAGGCTACACTGAAGCTTTCTTT.

The chain links TRBV4-2 to TRBJ2-3, with D maybe TRBD2 (6 bases). V dropped 4 bases and J dropped 6 bases, with 14 bases sitting between them. This CDR3 is built from 14 residues. Germline CDR1 is LGHNA and CDR2 is YNFKEQ. This CDR3 reads CASSPGRTTDTQYF. DNA of the CDR3: TGTGCCAGCAGCCCAGGTCGGACTACGGATACGCAGTATTTT.

This clonotype has ten or more counts. This rearrangement joins TRBV29-1 to TRBJ2-7, with D unclear. CDR1 is SQVTM and CDR2 is ANQGSEA in the germline V gene. The CDR3 is made up of 15 amino acids. Trimming pared 6 bases from V and 0 bases from J, leaving 18 bases between. Here the CDR3 DNA reads TGCAGCGTGCTGACCCGGCAGGCGATCTCCTACGAGCAGTACTTC. It specifies CSVLTRQAISYEQYF.

The table lists this clonotype with a few counts. Since a much larger clone is just one base distant, this may be a read error. This rearrangement joins TRBV5-1 to TRBJ2-7; the D is unclear. Germline V lookup: CDR1 SGHRS, CDR2 YFSETQ. V shed 7 bases and J shed 5 bases, with 19 bases lying between them. CDR3 length equals 14 residues. The CDR3 loop reads CASGSSYSVDEQYF. In DNA form, the CDR3 reads TGCGCCAGCGGCTCAAGTTATAGTGTAGACGAGCAGTACTTC.

This sequence joins TRBV29-1 and TRBJ1-3; D unresolved. The CDR3 is 13 residues long. Trimming stripped 8 bases from V and 0 bases from J, with 11 bases between. Germline V lookup: CDR1 SQVTM, CDR2 ANQGSEA. The CDR3 is CSYRGNSGNTIYF. The CDR3 region has the DNA TGCAGCTACCGGGGAAACTCTGGAAACACCATATATTTT.

In its sample, this clonotype was seen many times. Written as DNA, the CDR3 is TGTGCCAGTTCTCCTTGGACAGCTGGGGCCAACGTCCTGACTTTC. It codes for CASSPWTAGANVLTF. The V call is TRBV19, the J call TRBJ2-6, with D possibly matching TRBD1 (6 bases). V was pared by 8 bases and J by 2 bases, with 13 bases between. Germline CDR1 reads LNHDA; CDR2 reads SQIVND (reference sequence). The CDR3 has 15 amino acids.

The table lists this clonotype with many counts. The rearrangement links TRBV12-3 or TRBV12-4 to TRBJ2-1; D remains ambiguous. CDR3 length: 11 amino acids. V was clipped by 2 bases and J by 10 bases, with 6 bases between them. The CDR3 coding sequence is TGTGCCAGCAGTTTATTTGAGGAGCAGTTCTTC. Translation gives CASSLFEEQFF.

This clonotype appeared many times. The chain joins TRBV6-2 or TRBV6-3 to TRBJ2-3; tentatively, D is TRBD1 or TRBD2 (5 bases each). V dropped 6 bases and J dropped 2 bases, with 9 bases sitting between them. Germline V gene lookup returns CDR1 MNHEY and CDR2 SVGEGT. This CDR3 has 13 amino acids. For the CDR3, the DNA is TGTGCCAGCAGGGGACCTGCCACAGATACGCAGTATTTT. This encodes CASRGPATDTQYF.

There are many counts of this clonotype. The CDR3 spells CASSGGVGRLNTGELFF. The CDR3 DNA sequence: TGTGCCAGCAGCGGGGGCGTTGGCCGACTGAACACCGGGGAGCTGTTTTTT. The rearrangement uses TRBV5-5 and TRBJ2-2; the D gene is possibly TRBD1 (6 bases). The ends were cut back, 4 bases at V and 1 base at J, with 17 bases in the middle. There are 17 residues in the CDR3. Germline V gene sequence: CDR1 SGHKS, CDR2 YYEKEE (reference sequence).

There are many counts of this clonotype. CDR3 DNA sequence: TGCAGCGCCAATATGTTTGGAGAGACCCAGTACTTC. Translation gives CSANMFGETQYF. V and J are TRBV29-1 and TRBJ2-5, with D hard to call. Germline CDR1 is SQVTM and CDR2 is ANQGSEA. This CDR3 region has 12 residues. Trimming stripped 7 bases from V and 4 bases from J, with 13 bases between.

Concerning this clonotype: A much bigger clone sits one base away, suggesting this may be a read error. No conserved phenylalanine or tryptophan ends this CDR3, so it is likely a read error. The rearrangement joins TRBV25-1 to TRBJ2-2, with D perhaps TRBD1 (5 bases). V dropped 7 bases and J dropped 7 bases, with 7 bases sitting between them. This CDR3 is built from 11 residues. Germline V lookup: CDR1 MGHDK, CDR2 SYGVNS. The CDR3 DNA reads TGTGCCAGCACAAGGGGCGGGGAGCTGTTTCTT. Residues: CASTRGGELFL.

In the case of this clonotype: A much larger clone is a single base away; this may be a read error. CDR3 in amino acids: CASSMAGLYDEQFF. As DNA, the CDR3 is TGTGCCAGCAGCATGGCGGGGCTCTACGATGAGCAGTTCTTC. The gene calls are TRBV3-1 and TRBJ2-1, with a weak D call TRBD2 (6 bases). The germline CDR1 and CDR2 sequences are LGHDT and YNNKEL (reference sequence). The CDR3 loop spans 14 amino acids.

The chain has TRBV4-2 and TRBJ2-1; the match to TRBD2 covers 12 bases. Germline CDR1 is LGHNA and CDR2 is YNFKEQ. The V gene end was trimmed by 4 bases and the J gene end by 8 bases; junction bases not matched to a gene: 6. The CDR3 contains 15 residues. The CDR3 protein is CASSPTSGSIYEQFF. The DNA for the CDR3 is TGTGCCAGCAGCCCGACTAGCGGGAGTATCTATGAGCAGTTCTTC.

Ten or more counts support this clonotype. The rearrangement uses TRBV4-3 and TRBJ2-7; TRBD2 might be the D (5 bases). Germline values: CDR1 LGHNA, CDR2 YSLEER. The CDR3 consists of 13 residues. Trimming removed 1 base from V and 3 bases from J, with 7 bases in between. CDR3: CASSQVASYEQYF. DNA of the CDR3: TGCGCCAGCAGCCAAGTAGCGAGCTACGAGCAGTACTTC.

This clonotype was detected ten times or more. This rearrangement joins TRBV29-1 to TRBJ2-5; D unclear. Trimming shortened V by 0 bases and J by 7 bases, and 12 bases separated the two germline ends. From germline, CDR1 is SQVTM and CDR2 ANQGSEA. The CDR3 contains 13 residues. CDR3 loop: CSVEEAAVRTQYF. In nucleotides, the CDR3 is TGCAGCGTTGAAGAGGCCGCCGTAAGGACCCAGTACTTC.

The sample holds many counts of this clonotype. J is TRBJ2-7 and V is TRBV20-1; unclear D gene. Per the germline V gene, CDR1 is DFQATT and CDR2 is SNEGSKA (reference sequence). V lost 6 bases and J lost 1, with 10 bases in between. The CDR3 has 12 amino acids. The DNA for the CDR3 is TGCAGTGCCACGACCAGTTCCTACGAGCAGTACTTC. Protein sequence: CSATTSSYEQYF.

This clonotype was counted a few times. The chain uses TRBV12-3 or TRBV12-4 and TRBJ1-3; D not certain. This CDR3 is 13 amino acids long. V was clipped by 8 bases and J by 0 bases, with 8 bases between them. The CDR3 here is CASDGSSGNTIYF. The DNA of the CDR3 is TGTGCCAGCGACGGGAGCTCTGGAAACACCATATATTTT.